This is a list of T cell receptor beta chains from one sample in a study of blood T cell repertoires in COVID-19. This table comes from immunoSEQ multiplex PCR, and its TCRdb copy is limited to in-frame clones, with some not included. The table lists tens of thousands of clones, approximately 91% of them singletons, with 20% to 30% in the top ten. Sequencing used peripheral blood. The source of these receptors is a woman of 80 years or more with active or convalescent COVID-19. Both conserved end residues are part of each CDR3. The D gene is left open where the match is weak. A row's size may be missing; if present it is once, few, many or a size class.

D gene	V gene	CDR3 length	clone size	J gene	CDR3 DNA	CDR3 protein
-	TRBV6-5	11	-	TRBJ2-2	TGTGCCAGTCAAGCCACCGGGGAGCTGTTTTTT	CASQATGELFF
-	TRBV13	15	once	TRBJ2-7	TGTGCCAGCAGCTTAGCTGGGGGGAAGGCCTACGAGCAGTACTTC	CASSLAGGKAYEQYF
-	TRBV18	16	-	TRBJ1-5	TGTGCCAGCTCACCAGGGGCCGCGGGGGGTTATCAGCCCCAGCATTTT	CASSPGAAGGYQPQHF
TRBD1	TRBV3-1/TRBV3-2	14	-	TRBJ1-1	TGTGCCAGCAGCTTAAAACAGGGGTATGGTGAAGCTTTCTTT	CASSLKQGYGEAFF
-	TRBV16	14	-	TRBJ2-7	TGTGCCAGCAGCCCACGAGCAGGGAACTACGAGCAGTACTTC	CASSPRAGNYEQYF
-	TRBV19	12	-	TRBJ1-5	TGTGCCAGTAGTATTCAGGGTCAGCCCCAGCATTTT	CASSIQGQPQHF
-	TRBV10-3	14	-	TRBJ1-6	TGTGCCATCACTCCGGACAACTATAATTCACCCCTCCACTTT	CAITPDNYNSPLHF
TRBD2	TRBV28	19	-	TRBJ2-5	TGTGCCAGCAGCTCATCGGCTAGCGGGGGCCCATTAAAGCTAGAGACCCAGTACTTC	CASSSSASGGPLKLETQYF
TRBD1	TRBV19	16	once	TRBJ1-6	TGTGCCAGTAGTGGTGACAGGGGAATCTATAATTCACCCCTCCACTTT	CASSGDRGIYNSPLHF
-	TRBV15	19	-	TRBJ1-2	TGTGCCACCAGCAGAGATAATTACAGGGCCGCGGCTCGGGACTATGGCTACACCTTC	CATSRDNYRAAARDYGYTF
-	TRBV5-1	15	-	TRBJ2-3	TGCGCCAGCAGCGCGGGACTGTCTAGCACAGATACGCAGTATTTT	CASSAGLSSTDTQYF
-	TRBV5-1	16	-	TRBJ2-1	TGCGCCAGCAGCCCGGGAGGGGGCAGTGGGGTCAATGAGCAGTTCTTC	CASSPGGGSGVNEQFF
-	TRBV5-1	15	-	TRBJ1-1	TGCGCCAGCAGTCAGACGACAGGCAAGAACACTGAAGCTTTCTTT	CASSQTTGKNTEAFF
-	TRBV2	12	-	TRBJ2-7	TGTGCCAGCAGCACTGCCTCCTACGAGCAGTACTTC	CASSTASYEQYF
-	TRBV2	12	-	TRBJ2-7	TGTGCCAAACAGGACAAATCCTACGAGCAGTACTTC	CAKQDKSYEQYF
TRBD1	TRBV19	15	-	TRBJ2-7	TGTGGCCCCCCCGGGACAGGGCGGTCCTCCTACGAGCAGTACTTC	CGPPGTGRSSYEQYF
-	TRBV10-1	14	once	TRBJ1-1	TGCGCCAGCAGTGAGTCCACAGCGAACACTGAAGCTTTCTTT	CASSESTANTEAFF
TRBD2	TRBV6-4	19	-	TRBJ2-1	TGTGCCAGCAGTGACAGCCTGGGACTAGCGGGGGGAAAATACAATGAGCAGTTCTTC	CASSDSLGLAGGKYNEQFF
TRBD1	TRBV29-1	15	-	TRBJ2-5	TGCAGCGCGGTGGACAGGGGGTATCCCAAAGAGACCCAGTACTTC	CSAVDRGYPKETQYF
-	TRBV20-1	11	once	TRBJ2-7	TGCAGTGCCGGCCGGGGTAACGAGCAGTACTTC	CSAGRGNEQYF
-	TRBV19	15	-	TRBJ2-3	TGTGCCAGTAGTCCCGGACATACTAGCACAGATACGCAGTATTTT	CASSPGHTSTDTQYF
TRBD1	TRBV30	16	-	TRBJ1-5	TGTGCCTGGAGTGTTCCCGGGACAGGGGGCTATCAGCCCCAGCATTTT	CAWSVPGTGGYQPQHF
TRBD2	TRBV5-8	17	-	TRBJ2-3	TGTGCCAGCAGCTTCGGTAGCGGGGGGTTCAGCACAGATACGCAGTATTTT	CASSFGSGGFSTDTQYF
TRBD1	TRBV7-8	15	-	TRBJ2-1	TGTGCCAGCAGCTCCACGTCAAGACAGGGCAATGAGCAGTTCTTC	CASSSTSRQGNEQFF
-	TRBV6-5	14	-	TRBJ1-3	TGTGCCAGCACTCCCGGAGGTTTTGGAAACACCATATATTTT	CASTPGGFGNTIYF
TRBD1	TRBV15	17	-	TRBJ1-2	TGTGCCACCAGCAGACGACAGGGTTCGAGGCGGGACTATGGCTACACCTTC	CATSRRQGSRRDYGYTF
-	TRBV15	16	-	TRBJ1-2	TGTGCCACCCGTCGTGGGGCGCGTATAGAGAACTATGGCTACACCTTC	CATRRGARIENYGYTF
TRBD1	TRBV28	14	-	TRBJ1-3	TGTGCCAGCAGTCAGACAGGGGGGGGATACACCATATATTTT	CASSQTGGGYTIYF
-	TRBV19	15	-	TRBJ2-3	TGTGCCAGTAGTCCCTCCATCAGTGGCACAGATACGCAGTATTTT	CASSPSISGTDTQYF
TRBD1	TRBV7-9	14	-	TRBJ1-2	TGTGCCAGCAGCTCCCGACGGGACAGTACGTTTCACACCTTC	CASSSRRDSTFHTF
-	TRBV25-1	14	-	TRBJ2-7	TGTGCCAGCAGAGAAACAGGGCGCACCTACGAGCAGTACTTC	CASRETGRTYEQYF
-	TRBV9	15	-	TRBJ2-7	TGTGCCAGCAGCCTCACTTGGGGGCAGGCTTACGAGCAGTACTTC	CASSLTWGQAYEQYF
TRBD1	TRBV6-1	14	-	TRBJ1-2	TGTGCCAGCAGTGACGGGTGGACAGGGGCAGGCTACACCTTC	CASSDGWTGAGYTF
TRBD1	TRBV5-1	17	-	TRBJ1-6	TGCGCCAGCAGCCCGGGAGGCGGGACAGGGGACTCCTCACCCCTCCACTTT	CASSPGGGTGDSSPLHF
TRBD1	TRBV2	14	-	TRBJ2-5	TGTGCCAGCAGTAGGGACAGGGGGCAAGAGACCCAGTACTTC	CASSRDRGQETQYF
TRBD1	TRBV27	14	-	TRBJ1-4	TGTGCCAGCGCTACCGACAGGGATAATGAAAAACTGTTTTTT	CASATDRDNEKLFF
TRBD1	TRBV5-4	16	-	TRBJ1-2	TGTGCCAGCAGCATACCCGGGACAGCCCGTAACTATGGCTACACCTTC	CASSIPGTARNYGYTF
TRBD1	TRBV5-1	15	-	TRBJ2-3	TGCGCCAGCAGCTCGGGACAGGGGCCCACAGATACGCAGTATTTT	CASSSGQGPTDTQYF
TRBD1	TRBV10-3	12	-	TRBJ1-1	TGTGCCATCAGTGGGACAGGGACTGAAGCTTTCTTT	CAISGTGTEAFF
-	TRBV10-3	13	-	TRBJ2-7	TGTGCCACCAAGGCGGGCAGCCCCTACGAGCAGTACTTC	CATKAGSPYEQYF
TRBD1	TRBV29-1	14	-	TRBJ2-7	TGCAGCGTTGTAATCCCGGGACAGGGCTACGAGCAGTACTTC	CSVVIPGQGYEQYF
-	TRBV10-3	14	-	TRBJ1-2	TGTGCCATCAGTGATTGGGCAGGGGAGGGTGGCTACACCTTC	CAISDWAGEGGYTF
TRBD1	TRBV19	17	-	TRBJ2-6	TGTGCCAGTAGTACGGGACAGGGGGGGTCTGGGGCCAACGTCCTGACTTTC	CASSTGQGGSGANVLTF
TRBD1	TRBV6-5	15	-	TRBJ1-5	TGTGCCACCCAAACCTGGACAGGGGAAAATCAGCCCCAGCATTTT	CATQTWTGENQPQHF
-	TRBV16	15	-	TRBJ2-7	TGTGCCAGCAGCCAATCGGCACAATTTGCCTACGAGCAGTACTTC	CASSQSAQFAYEQYF
-	TRBV11-3	12	-	TRBJ2-2	TGTGCCAGCAGCTTACGTGTCGGGGAGCTGTTTTTT	CASSLRVGELFF
TRBD2	TRBV7-9	15	-	TRBJ2-1	TGTGCCAAAGGAACAAGCGGGGGGACCTACAATGAGCAGTTCTTC	CAKGTSGGTYNEQFF
-	TRBV12-5	13	-	TRBJ1-1	TGTGCTAGTGGACTCATCTCAAACACTGAAGCTTTCTTT	CASGLISNTEAFF
-	TRBV5-1	15	-	TRBJ1-2	TGCGCCAGCAGCTTGGGAAACCAGGGGAGCGTTGGCTACACCTTC	CASSLGNQGSVGYTF
-	TRBV5-4	13	-	TRBJ2-1	TGTGCCAGCAGCCCGACCGGGTCCTATGAGCAGTTCTTC	CASSPTGSYEQFF
-	TRBV25-1	12	-	TRBJ1-2	TGTGCCAGCAGTGTCGGTCTGGAGGGCTACACCTTC	CASSVGLEGYTF
TRBD1	TRBV6-5	14	-	TRBJ2-7	TGTGCCAGCAGACCCCCTGGGACAGCTTACGAGCAGTACTTC	CASRPPGTAYEQYF
-	TRBV19	16	once	TRBJ2-2	TGTGCCAGTAGTATGCGCGGACAGTCGAACACCGGGGAGCTGTTTTTT	CASSMRGQSNTGELFF
TRBD1	TRBV6-1	13	-	TRBJ2-7	TGTGCCAGCAGTTTCGGGACAGGGTACGAGCAGTACTTC	CASSFGTGYEQYF
-	TRBV7-8	12	few	TRBJ2-7	TGTGCCAGCAGCCCGGACTTCTACGAGCAGTACTTC	CASSPDFYEQYF
TRBD2	TRBV7-8	14	-	TRBJ2-3	TGTGCCAGCAGCCGTAGCGGGGGTCCAGATACGCAGTATTTT	CASSRSGGPDTQYF
-	TRBV28	16	-	TRBJ1-5	TGTGCCAGCAGTTTCCGGGCACGGGGTAGCAATCAGCCCCAGCATTTT	CASSFRARGSNQPQHF
TRBD1	TRBV18	13	-	TRBJ2-1	TGTGCCAGCTCACGGACAGGTGGCAATGAGCAGTTCTTC	CASSRTGGNEQFF
TRBD1	TRBV11-2	15	-	TRBJ2-2	TGTGCCAGCAGCTACATAATCCAGGGGGCCGGGGAGCTGTTTTTT	CASSYIIQGAGELFF
TRBD1	TRBV10-3	15	-	TRBJ1-1	TGTGCCATCAGTGGAACAGGACAGGGGGCTACTGAAGCTTTCTTT	CAISGTGQGATEAFF